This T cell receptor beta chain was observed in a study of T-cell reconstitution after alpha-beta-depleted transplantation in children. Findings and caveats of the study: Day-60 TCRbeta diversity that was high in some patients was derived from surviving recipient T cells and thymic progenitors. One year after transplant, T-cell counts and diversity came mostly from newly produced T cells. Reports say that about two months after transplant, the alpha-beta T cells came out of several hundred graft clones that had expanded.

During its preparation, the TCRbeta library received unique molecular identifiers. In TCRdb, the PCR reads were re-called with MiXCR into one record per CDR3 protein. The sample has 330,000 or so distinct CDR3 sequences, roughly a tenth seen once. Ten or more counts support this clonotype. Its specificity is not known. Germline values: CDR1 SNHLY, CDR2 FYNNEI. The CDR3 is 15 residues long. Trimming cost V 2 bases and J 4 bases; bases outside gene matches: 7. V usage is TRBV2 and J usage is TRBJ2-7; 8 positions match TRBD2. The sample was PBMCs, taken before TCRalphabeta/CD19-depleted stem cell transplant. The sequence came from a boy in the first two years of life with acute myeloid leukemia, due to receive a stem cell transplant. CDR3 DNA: TGTGCCAGCAGTGAACGGGGACTAGAAGTTTACGAGCAGTACTTC. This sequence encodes CASSERGLEVYEQYF.